The 27 T cell receptor beta chains in this list originate from one sample, sequenced in a study of T cell repertoires in cytomegalovirus infection. No antigen has been assigned to these receptors. TCRdb independently ran MiXCR on the reads; one entry per CDR3 protein. Here the sample spans 550,000 to 700,000 distinct CDR3 sequences, over 35% being singletons. Sequencing used cultured PBMCs, obtained from culture after CMV antigen stimulation. The receptors originated from a human donor in good health (CMV status not recorded). Some clones in this sample may be carry-over from other donors' samples.

The chain has TRBV6-2 or TRBV6-3 and TRBJ1-6; 9 nucleotides line up with TRBD1. The CDR3 length is 14 residues. Germline CDR1 MNHEY, CDR2 SVGEGT. J was trimmed by 8 bases and V by 6 bases; bases with no gene match: 5. Here the CDR3 reads CASSKDRGYSPLHF. The CDR3 DNA is TGTGCCAGCAGCAAGGACAGGGGTTATTCACCCCTCCACTTT.

This chain links TRBV7-9 with TRBJ2-5; perhaps TRBD2 as D (5 bases). V dropped 8 bases and J dropped 1 base, with 11 bases sitting between them. CDR3 length: 13 residues. Germline V gives CDR1 SEHNR, CDR2 FQNEAQ (reference sequence). The CDR3 sequence is CASGRESQETQYF. The CDR3 coding sequence is TGTGCCAGCGGGAGAGAGAGCCAAGAGACCCAGTACTTC.

The rearrangement uses TRBV7-2 and TRBJ1-1; D is unclear. Germline V lookup: CDR1 SGHTA, CDR2 FQGNSA. The CDR3 consists of 14 residues. V lost 5 bases to trimming and J lost 5 bases, with 15 bases between them. The CDR3 loop is CASSAGRLGTEAFF. As DNA, the CDR3 is TGTGCCAGCAGCGCTGGTAGGCTGGGGACTGAAGCTTTCTTT.

The J gene is TRBJ2-7, the V gene TRBV2; 8 bases fit TRBD1. Germline values: CDR1 SNHLY, CDR2 FYNNEI. V gave up 5 bases and J gave up 6 bases; unmatched junction bases: 6. The CDR3 runs to 13 residues. The CDR3 loop is CASSTDRAGEQYF. The CDR3 region has the DNA TGTGCCAGCAGTACGGACAGGGCCGGCGAGCAGTACTTC.

The chain has TRBV7-6 and TRBJ2-7; D is unresolved. The CDR3 contains 15 residues. Germline V gene data show CDR1 as SGHVS and CDR2 as FNYEAQ. The V and J ends lost 1 base and 3 bases respectively, with 13 bases between them. The CDR3 nucleotides read TGTGCCAGCAGCTTAGAGGTGGTCGAAGGCTACGAGCAGTACTTC. This codes for CASSLEVVEGYEQYF.

This clonotype was recorded a few times. V usage is TRBV7-2 and J usage is TRBJ2-5, with D tentatively TRBD1 (6 bases). The CDR3 totals 14 residues. The V end was cut by 2 bases, the J end by 5 bases, with 12 bases between. Germline V gives CDR1 SGHTA, CDR2 FQGNSA. This CDR3 reads CASSLSSGDETQYF. For the CDR3, the DNA is TGTGCCAGCAGCTTAAGTTCAGGGGATGAGACCCAGTACTTC.

The gene calls are TRBV6-1 and TRBJ2-3, with a weak D call TRBD1 (6 bases). V gave up 11 bases and J gave up 3 bases, with 21 bases separating them. This CDR3 spans 15 amino acids. Per the germline V gene, CDR1 is MNHNS and CDR2 is SASEGT. The CDR3: CALEGETGWTDTQYF. The CDR3 bases are TGTGCCTTAGAGGGGGAAACAGGCTGGACAGATACGCAGTATTTT.

This rearrangement joins TRBV12-3 or TRBV12-4 to TRBJ1-2; D gene ambiguous. Trimming pared 2 bases from V and 5 bases from J, leaving 9 bases between. There are 13 residues in the CDR3. CDR3 sequence: CASSLNPRYGYTF. CDR3 sequence (DNA): TGTGCCAGCAGTTTAAACCCCAGATATGGCTACACCTTC.

The CDR3 DNA follows: TGTGCCAGCAGCTCCCGACTAGCCACCTTCCGGGATACGCAGTATTTT. Protein: CASSSRLATFRDTQYF. The genes are TRBV7-3 and TRBJ2-3; 7 bases are a match to TRBD2. This CDR3 region has 16 residues. With 4 bases clipped from V and 6 bases from J, the junction kept 13 bases outside the gene matches. Germline values: CDR1 SGHTA, CDR2 FQGTGA.

The chain joins TRBV10-3 to TRBJ2-5; D might be TRBD1 (5 bases). The CDR3 length is 14 residues. V was clipped by 4 bases and J by 2 bases, with 11 bases between them. Germline V gene sequence: CDR1 ENHRY, CDR2 SYGVKD. In nucleotides, the CDR3 is TGTGCCATCAGTGCCCCGGACACTCAAGAGACCCAGTACTTC. This encodes CAISAPDTQETQYF.

This sequence joins TRBV7-2 and TRBJ2-2; a possible D gene is TRBD2 (6 bases). Per germline, CDR1 SGHTA and CDR2 FQGNSA. CDR3 length: 18 residues. The V gene lost 5 bases and the J gene lost 2 bases, with 21 bases spanning the gap. The CDR3 nucleotides read TGTGCCAGCAGCCGTAGGACTACCCTAAACCGAAACACCGGGGAGCTGTTTTTT. It yields the protein CASSRRTTLNRNTGELFF.

The genes are TRBV7-2 and TRBJ1-2; 7 bases line up with TRBD1. The J segment lost 6 bases and the V segment lost 2 bases, leaving 9 bases of the junction unmatched. The CDR3 loop spans 15 amino acids. Germline CDR1 and CDR2: SGHTA and FQGNSA. CDR3 coding DNA: TGTGCCAGCAGCTTATTGACAGGGTATTCGGATGGCTACACCTTC. Residues: CASSLLTGYSDGYTF.

The chain is built from TRBV27 and TRBJ1-6, with 8 bases lining up with TRBD1. From germline, CDR1 is MNHEY and CDR2 SMNVEV (reference sequence). The CDR3 consists of 15 residues. V trimming: 6 bases; J trimming: 5 bases; junction bases outside the gene matches: 6. CDR3 DNA: TGTGCCAGCAGCCACGGACAGGGAAATAATTCACCCCTCCACTTT. Translated, it gives CASSHGQGNNSPLHF.

The rearrangement joins TRBV12-5 to TRBJ2-1; 9 nucleotides match TRBD2. Germline V gene data show CDR1 as LGHNT and CDR2 as FRNRAP. The CDR3 loop spans 15 amino acids. Losses at the gene ends were 4 bases for V and 6 bases for J; bases not matched to a gene: 7. The CDR3 nucleotides are TGTGCTAGTGGTTCCCCGGCGGGGGGGGGCAATGAGCAGTTCTTC. It encodes CASGSPAGGGNEQFF.

This clonotype has just a few counts. The chain links TRBV7-9 to TRBJ1-1; D not certain. From germline, CDR1 is SEHNR and CDR2 FQNEAQ (reference sequence). The CDR3 contains 14 residues. Trimming removed 2 bases from V and 4 bases from J, with 11 bases in between. In DNA, the CDR3 is TGTGCCAGCAGCTTACACGACGGGCTCACTGAAGCTTTCTTT. It encodes CASSLHDGLTEAFF.

Ten or more counts support this clonotype. The chain combines TRBV7-8 with TRBJ2-3; D could derive from TRBD1 or TRBD2 (5 bases each). The CDR3 is 15 amino acids. Germline assignment: CDR1 SGHVS and CDR2 FQNEAQ. Trimming removed 1 base from V and 1 base from J, with 9 bases in between. The CDR3 protein is CASSLGGVGTDTQYF. The CDR3 region has the DNA TGTGCCAGCAGCTTAGGAGGGGTCGGCACAGATACGCAGTATTTT.

The rearrangement uses TRBV7-2 and TRBJ2-7, with TRBD2 matching over 10 bases. Germline CDR1 is SGHTA and CDR2 is FQGNSA. Losses at the gene ends were 7 bases for V and 2 bases for J; bases not matched to a gene: 8. The CDR3 length is 15 residues. CDR3 sequence (DNA): TGTGCCAGCAAACCAGGACTAGCGGAAACCTACGAGCAGTACTTC. It specifies CASKPGLAETYEQYF.

The V call is TRBV7-8, the J call TRBJ2-1; D gene ambiguous. CDR1 is SGHVS and CDR2 is FQNEAQ in the germline V gene. Trimming left V 2 bases short and J 3 bases short, with 8 bases between. The CDR3 contains 14 residues. The CDR3 loop is CASSLLGNYNEQFF. As DNA, the CDR3 is TGTGCCAGCAGCTTACTAGGAAACTACAATGAGCAGTTCTTC.

This chain uses TRBV6-5 with TRBJ2-3; D may be TRBD1 or TRBD2 (6 bases each). CDR3 size: 15 residues. Trimming pared 2 bases from V and 3 bases from J, leaving 12 bases between. CDR1 MNHEY and CDR2 SVGAGI come from the germline V gene. CDR3 sequence (DNA): TGTGCCAGCAGTTACAGAACAGGGAGGACAGATACGCAGTATTTT. Translation: CASSYRTGRTDTQYF.

In this sample, this clonotype turned up a few times. This rearrangement joins TRBV2 to TRBJ2-3; 8 bases are a match to TRBD2. The CDR3 sequence is 17 residues long. Per the germline V gene, CDR1 is SNHLY and CDR2 is FYNNEI. J was trimmed by 2 bases and V by 0 bases; bases with no gene match: 7. CDR3 in DNA: TGTGCCAGCAGTGAAGCGGTAGGAGCGGGGGTCACAGATACGCAGTATTTT. Amino acids: CASSEAVGAGVTDTQYF.

This chain joins TRBV5-1 and TRBJ2-1, with 8 nucleotides matching TRBD2. The germline CDR1 and CDR2 sequences are SGHRS and YFSETQ. This CDR3 has 14 amino acids. V shed 6 bases, J shed 7 bases, and the junction held 9 bases outside the gene matches. CDR3 protein: CASNRASGSNEQFF. DNA for the CDR3: TGCGCCAGCAATAGGGCTAGCGGGTCGAATGAGCAGTTCTTC.

This CDR3 reads CASSYLPGQGAHSNQPQHF. The CDR3 DNA reads as TGTGCCAGCAGTTATTTACCGGGACAGGGGGCTCATAGCAATCAGCCCCAGCATTTT. The chain links TRBV6-1 to TRBJ1-5; 12 positions agree with TRBD1. The CDR3 is 19 amino acids. Germline loops: CDR1 MNHNS, CDR2 SASEGT. Unmatched junction bases numbered 11, after V lost 5 bases and J lost 0 bases.

This chain links TRBV7-2 with TRBJ2-7; D is perhaps TRBD2 (7 bases). Looked up from germline, CDR1 is SGHTA and CDR2 is FQGNSA. V dropped 7 bases and J dropped 2 bases, with 15 bases sitting between them. CDR3 length equals 14 residues. CDR3 loop: CASTRGGGPYEQYF. The CDR3 coding sequence is TGTGCCAGCACCCGGGGCGGGGGCCCCTACGAGCAGTACTTC.

This clonotype turned up a few times. This chain uses TRBV4-1 with TRBJ1-6; a possible D gene is TRBD1 (5 bases). V lost 3 bases and J 8 bases, leaving 17 bases between the germline ends. The CDR3 spans 16 residues. The V gene's germline CDR1 is MGHRA and CDR2 YSYEKL. CDR3 residues: CASSQVGLAGDSPLHF. The CDR3 DNA reads as TGCGCCAGCAGCCAGGTGGGACTCGCGGGCGATTCACCCCTCCACTTT.

This rearrangement joins TRBV5-5 to TRBJ2-1; D might be TRBD1 (6 bases). Trimming pared 0 bases from V and 2 bases from J, leaving 12 bases between. The CDR3 consists of 16 residues. Germline CDR1 SGHKS, CDR2 YYEKEE (reference sequence). In DNA form, the CDR3 reads TGTGCCAGCAGCTTGGAGGGGGTGGGGCCCTACAATGAGCAGTTCTTC. Its translation is CASSLEGVGPYNEQFF.

V and J are TRBV12-3 or TRBV12-4 and TRBJ2-5; D perhaps matches TRBD1 (6 bases). The CDR3 has 15 residues. V was shortened by 2 bases and J by 5 bases, with 15 bases between the two germline ends. CDR3 nucleotides: TGTGCCAGCAGTTTACATCAGGGGATGATGGAGACCCAGTACTTC. Translated, it gives CASSLHQGMMETQYF.

This clonotype was seen a handful of times. This sequence joins TRBV7-2 and TRBJ1-6; D might be TRBD1 (5 bases). Trimming removed 5 bases at V and 7 bases at J, with 15 bases between. Germline-derived CDR1 and CDR2 are SGHTA and FQGNSA. The CDR3 loop spans 15 amino acids. The CDR3 is CASSRVWWTNSPLHF. For the CDR3, the DNA is TGTGCCAGCAGCCGGGTCTGGTGGACAAATTCACCCCTCCACTTT. Variable domain in full (rest from reference TRBV7-2 and TRBJ1-6): GAGVSQSPSNKVTEKGKDVELRCDPISGHTALYWYRQSLGQGLEFLIYFQGNSAPDKSGLPSDRFSAERTGGSVSTLTIQRTQQEDSAVYLCASSRVWWTNSPLHFGNGTRLTVT.